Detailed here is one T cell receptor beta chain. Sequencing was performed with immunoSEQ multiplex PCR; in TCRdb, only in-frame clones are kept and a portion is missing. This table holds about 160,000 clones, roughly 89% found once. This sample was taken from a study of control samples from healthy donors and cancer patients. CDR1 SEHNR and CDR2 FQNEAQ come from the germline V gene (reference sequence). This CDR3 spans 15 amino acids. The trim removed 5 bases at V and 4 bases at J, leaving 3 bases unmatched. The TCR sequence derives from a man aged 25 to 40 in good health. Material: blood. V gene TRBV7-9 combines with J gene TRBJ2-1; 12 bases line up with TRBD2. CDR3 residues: CASSRLAGVYNEQFF. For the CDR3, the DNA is TGTGCCAGCAGCCGACTAGCGGGGGTGTACAATGAGCAGTTCTTC.